This TCR beta chain stems from a study of vaccination effects on CD4 cells after COVID-19. Findings and limits, study-wide: Early timepoints after infection were absent, and convalescent patients were few in the study.

TCRdb keeps only in-frame clones here, not all; method: immunoSEQ multiplex PCR. The data contain about 19,000 clones, about 70% of them seen just once; the ten biggest clones take up roughly 17%. Points on this clone: Antigen unknown.

Antigen-specific CD4+ T cells were expanded with viral peptide pools in the ViraFEST assay before sequencing. It was after around 10 days of culture that CD4+ T cells were isolated. Between March and December 2020, the person had a SARS-CoV-2 infection that PCR confirmed. With approximately 9.8 ug/ml peptides and 9 to 10 IU/ml IL-2, 1.5 million to 2 million PBMC per well were cultured. The sequenced sample was CD4+ T cells from PBMCs cultured with SARS-CoV-2 spike peptides, obtained before COVID-19 vaccination. This TCR was sampled from a human donor who had a prior SARS-CoV-2 infection.

Here the CDR3 DNA reads TGTGCCAGCAGCTATACAGGTGGCAATCAGCCCCAGCATTTT. Protein: CASSYTGGNQPQHF. The chain combines TRBV7-2 with TRBJ1-5; weak D call: TRBD1 (5 bases). This CDR3 is built from 14 residues. Germline CDR1 reads SGHTA; CDR2 reads FQGNSA. V lost 4 bases to trimming and J lost 2 bases, with 9 bases between them.